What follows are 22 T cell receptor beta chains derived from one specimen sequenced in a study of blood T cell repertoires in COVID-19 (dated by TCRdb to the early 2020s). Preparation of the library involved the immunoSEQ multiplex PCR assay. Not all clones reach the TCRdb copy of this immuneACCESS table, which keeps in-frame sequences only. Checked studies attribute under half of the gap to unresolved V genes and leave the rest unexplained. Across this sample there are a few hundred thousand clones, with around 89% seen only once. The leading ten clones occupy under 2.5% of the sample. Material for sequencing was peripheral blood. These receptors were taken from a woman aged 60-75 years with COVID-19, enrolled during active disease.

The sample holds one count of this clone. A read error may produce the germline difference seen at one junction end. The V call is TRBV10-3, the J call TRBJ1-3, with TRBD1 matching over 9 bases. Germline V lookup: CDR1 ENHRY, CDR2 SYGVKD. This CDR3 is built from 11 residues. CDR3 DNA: TGTGCCATCAGTGAGTCGGGACAGGGCTTCTTT. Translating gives CAISESGQGFF.

CDR3: CASSRGGREETQYF. The CDR3 DNA is TGCGCCAGCAGCCGGGGAGGTCGGGAAGAGACCCAGTACTTC. The chain recombines TRBV5-1 with TRBJ2-5; TRBD2 might be the D (6 bases). Trimming cost V 4 bases and J 3 bases, with 13 bases left between them. The CDR3 consists of 14 residues. Per the germline V gene, CDR1 is SGHRS and CDR2 is YFSETQ.

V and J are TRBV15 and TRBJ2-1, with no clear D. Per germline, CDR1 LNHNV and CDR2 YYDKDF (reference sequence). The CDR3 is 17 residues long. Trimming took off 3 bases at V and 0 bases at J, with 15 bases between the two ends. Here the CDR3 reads CATSSASAWSSYNEQFF. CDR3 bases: TGTGCCACCAGCAGCGCCTCCGCATGGAGCTCCTACAATGAGCAGTTCTTC.

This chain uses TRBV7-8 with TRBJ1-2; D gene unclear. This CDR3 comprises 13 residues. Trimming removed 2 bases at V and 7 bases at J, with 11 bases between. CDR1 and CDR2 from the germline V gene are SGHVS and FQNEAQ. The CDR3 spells CASSLQPEGGYTF. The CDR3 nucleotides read TGTGCCAGCAGCTTACAGCCGGAGGGTGGCTACACCTTC.

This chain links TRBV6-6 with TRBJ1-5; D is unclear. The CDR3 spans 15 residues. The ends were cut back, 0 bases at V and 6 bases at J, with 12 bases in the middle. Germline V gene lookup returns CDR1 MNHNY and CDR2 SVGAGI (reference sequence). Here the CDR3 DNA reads TGTGCCAGCAGTTACTCGATTGGAGGGATTCAGCCCCAGCATTTT. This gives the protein CASSYSIGGIQPQHF.

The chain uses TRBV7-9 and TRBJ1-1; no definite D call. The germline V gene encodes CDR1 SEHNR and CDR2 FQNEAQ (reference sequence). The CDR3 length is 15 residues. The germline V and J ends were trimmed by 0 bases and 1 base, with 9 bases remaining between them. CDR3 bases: TGTGCCAGCAGCTTAGCTCTAGGAGGGAACACTGAAGCTTTCTTT. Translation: CASSLALGGNTEAFF.

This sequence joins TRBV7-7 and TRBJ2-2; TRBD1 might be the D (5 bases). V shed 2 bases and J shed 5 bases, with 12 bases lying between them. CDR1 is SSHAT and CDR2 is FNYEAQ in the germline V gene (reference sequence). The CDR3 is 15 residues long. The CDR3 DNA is TGTGCCAGCAGCTTACAGGGAATGGGGACCGGGGAGCTGTTTTTT. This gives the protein CASSLQGMGTGELFF.

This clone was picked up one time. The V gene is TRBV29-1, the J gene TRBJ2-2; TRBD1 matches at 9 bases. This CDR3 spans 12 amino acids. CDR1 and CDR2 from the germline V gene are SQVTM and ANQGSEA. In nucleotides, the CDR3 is TGCAGTGCGGACAGGGGCGCCGGGGAGCTGTTTTTT. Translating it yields CSADRGAGELFF.

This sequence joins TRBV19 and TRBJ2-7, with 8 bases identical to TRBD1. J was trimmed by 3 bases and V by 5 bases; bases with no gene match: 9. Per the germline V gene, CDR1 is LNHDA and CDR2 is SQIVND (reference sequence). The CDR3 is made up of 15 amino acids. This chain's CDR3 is CASSFFAGGGYEQYF. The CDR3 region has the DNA TGTGCCAGTAGTTTTTTCGCAGGGGGCGGCTACGAGCAGTACTTC.

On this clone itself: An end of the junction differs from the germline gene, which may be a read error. The CDR3, as DNA: TGTGCCACCAGCCGACGGCTAGCGGGGGACGTCGCAGATACGCAGTATTTT. Translating gives CATSRRLAGDVADTQYF. The V and J genes are TRBV7-6 and TRBJ2-3; 10 bases fit TRBD2. Germline-derived CDR1 and CDR2 are SGHVS and FNYEAQ. This CDR3 is built from 17 residues.

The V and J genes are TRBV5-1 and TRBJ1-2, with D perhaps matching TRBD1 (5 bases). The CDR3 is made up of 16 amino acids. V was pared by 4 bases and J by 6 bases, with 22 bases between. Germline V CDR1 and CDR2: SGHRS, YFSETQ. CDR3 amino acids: CASSVGTGTLVDGYTF. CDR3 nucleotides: TGCGCCAGCAGCGTCGGTACCGGGACTTTAGTGGATGGCTACACCTTC. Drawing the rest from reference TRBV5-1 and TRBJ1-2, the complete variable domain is KAGVTQTPRYLIKTRGQQVTLSCSPISGHRSVSWYQQTPGQGLQFLFEYFSETQRNKGNFPGRFSGRQFSNSRSEMNVSTLELGDSALYLCASSVGTGTLVDGYTFGSGTRLTVV.

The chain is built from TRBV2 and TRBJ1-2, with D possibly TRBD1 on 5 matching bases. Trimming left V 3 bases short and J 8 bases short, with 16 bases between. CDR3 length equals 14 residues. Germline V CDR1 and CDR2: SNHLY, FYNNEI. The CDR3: CASSELDKRGGYTF. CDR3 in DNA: TGTGCCAGCAGTGAGCTAGACAAAAGGGGCGGCTACACCTTC.

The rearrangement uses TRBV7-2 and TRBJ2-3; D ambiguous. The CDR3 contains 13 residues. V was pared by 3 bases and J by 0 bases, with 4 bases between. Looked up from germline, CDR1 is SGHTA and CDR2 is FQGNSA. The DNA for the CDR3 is TGTGCCAGCAGCTTCCTTAGCACAGATACGCAGTATTTT. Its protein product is CASSFLSTDTQYF.

The CDR3 here is CASSYEEGNEQFF. The CDR3 coding sequence is TGTGCCAGCAGTTACGAAGAGGGCAATGAGCAGTTCTTC. The V call is TRBV6-5, the J call TRBJ2-1, with a weak D call TRBD2 (5 bases). V lost 2 bases, J lost 6 bases, and 8 bases lay in between. This CDR3 has 13 amino acids. Germline CDR1 MNHEY, CDR2 SVGAGI.

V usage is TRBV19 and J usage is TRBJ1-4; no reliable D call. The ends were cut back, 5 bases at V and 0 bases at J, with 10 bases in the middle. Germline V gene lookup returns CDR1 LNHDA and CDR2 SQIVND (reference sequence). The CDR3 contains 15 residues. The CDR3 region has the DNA TGTGCCAGTAGTCTTCGACGGGCAACTAATGAAAAACTGTTTTTT. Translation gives CASSLRRATNEKLFF.

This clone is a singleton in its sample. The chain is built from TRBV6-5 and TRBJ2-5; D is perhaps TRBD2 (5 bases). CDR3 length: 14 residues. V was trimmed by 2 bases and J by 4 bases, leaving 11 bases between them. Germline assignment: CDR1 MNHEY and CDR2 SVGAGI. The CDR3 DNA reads TGTGCCAGCAGTTACGACCCCCGGGGAGAGACCCAGTACTTC. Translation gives CASSYDPRGETQYF.

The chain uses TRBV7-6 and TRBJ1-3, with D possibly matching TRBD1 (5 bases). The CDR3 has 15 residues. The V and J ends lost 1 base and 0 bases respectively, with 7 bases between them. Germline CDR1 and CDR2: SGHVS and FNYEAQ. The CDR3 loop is CASSLEGFSGNTIYF. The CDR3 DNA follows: TGTGCCAGCAGCTTAGAGGGGTTCTCTGGAAACACCATATATTTT.

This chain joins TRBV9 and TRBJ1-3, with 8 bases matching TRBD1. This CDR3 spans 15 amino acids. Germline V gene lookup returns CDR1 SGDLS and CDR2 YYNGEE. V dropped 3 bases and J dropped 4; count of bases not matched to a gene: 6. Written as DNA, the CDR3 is TGTGCCAGCAGCGACGACAGGGGAGGAGGAAACACCATATATTTT. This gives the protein CASSDDRGGGNTIYF.

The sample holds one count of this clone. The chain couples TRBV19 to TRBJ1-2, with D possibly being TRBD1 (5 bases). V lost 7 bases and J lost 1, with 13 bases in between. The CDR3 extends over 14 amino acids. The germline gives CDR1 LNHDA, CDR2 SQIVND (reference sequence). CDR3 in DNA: TGTGCCAGTAACAGCGGGACGTATAACTATGGCTACACCTTC. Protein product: CASNSGTYNYGYTF.

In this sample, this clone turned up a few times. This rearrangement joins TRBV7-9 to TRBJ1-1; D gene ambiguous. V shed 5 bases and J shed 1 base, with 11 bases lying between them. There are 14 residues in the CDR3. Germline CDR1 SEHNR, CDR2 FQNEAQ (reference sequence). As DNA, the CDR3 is TGTGCCAGCAGCCTAGGCGCCGCGAACACTGAAGCTTTCTTT. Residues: CASSLGAANTEAFF.

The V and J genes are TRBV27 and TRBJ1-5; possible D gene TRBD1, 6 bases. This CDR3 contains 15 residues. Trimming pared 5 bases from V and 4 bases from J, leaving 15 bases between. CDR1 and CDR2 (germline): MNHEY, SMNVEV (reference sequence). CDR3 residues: CASSPGTHQNQPQHF. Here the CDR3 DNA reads TGTGCCAGCAGTCCCGGGACACACCAAAATCAGCCCCAGCATTTT.

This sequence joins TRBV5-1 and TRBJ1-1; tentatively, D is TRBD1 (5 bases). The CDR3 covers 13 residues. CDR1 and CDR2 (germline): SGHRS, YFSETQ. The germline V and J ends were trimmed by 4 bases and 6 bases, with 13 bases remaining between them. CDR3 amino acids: CASSTAGGSEAFF. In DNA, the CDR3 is TGCGCCAGCAGCACCGCCGGGGGATCTGAAGCTTTCTTT.